These T cell receptor beta chains were read from a single sample in a study of TIL therapy for anti-PD-1-resistant metastatic lung cancer. Clones were read by immunoSEQ multiplex PCR, and TCRdb kept only the in-frame ones, dropping some. The table records about 18,000 clones, about 80% of them present only once. This sample comprised blood, obtained at baseline. These receptors were obtained from a person aged 25 to 80 with non-small cell lung cancer. The CDR3 runs from the conserved cysteine through the conserved F or W. D genes are given only for firm matches. For some rows the clone size is stated as once, few or many, or as a class when expanded; others skip it.

TRBJ2-7	-	TRBV6-5	-	TGTGCCAGCAGTTACAGACTACCCGAAGCCTACGAGCAGTACTTC	CASSYRLPEAYEQYF
TRBJ2-1	once	TRBV4-2	-	TGTGCCAGCAGCCAAGTTCCCAGGGGGGATGAGCAGTTCTTC	CASSQVPRGDEQFF
TRBJ2-3	-	TRBV27	TRBD2	TGTGCCAGCAGTTCTGGACTAGCGGGATCCGATACGCAGTATTTT	CASSSGLAGSDTQYF
TRBJ2-3	-	TRBV11-2	-	TGTGCCAGCAGCTCAGGACCAGGAGCTACGCAGTATTTT	CASSSGPGATQYF
TRBJ1-1	-	TRBV7-9	-	TGTGCCAGCAGCCCCGCTACGGGGGATATCCCAGCTTTCTTT	CASSPATGDIPAFF
TRBJ1-2	-	TRBV28	TRBD1	TGTGCCAGCAGCCCGGGACAGGGGGACTATGGCTACACCTTC	CASSPGQGDYGYTF
TRBJ2-3	-	TRBV7-9	TRBD2	TGTGCCAGCAGCTCCCTCCTAGCGGGAGCCGGAGATACGCAGTATTTT	CASSSLLAGAGDTQYF
TRBJ1-4	-	TRBV5-4	-	TGTGCCAGCAGCTTTAGAACAGGGAGGGGAACTAATGAAAAACTGTTTTTT	CASSFRTGRGTNEKLFF
TRBJ1-5	once	TRBV30	TRBD1	TGTGCCTGGAGTGCTGATCGGACAGGGGTGTATCAGCCCCAGCATTTT	CAWSADRTGVYQPQHF
TRBJ2-2	few	TRBV9	-	TGTGCCAGCAGTGACATCAACACCGGGGAGCTGTTTTTT	CASSDINTGELFF
TRBJ2-7	-	TRBV5-1	-	TGCGCCAGCAGCTGGACCGGGACACGTATTTACGAGCAGTACTTC	CASSWTGTRIYEQYF
TRBJ2-2	-	TRBV2	TRBD2	TGTGCCAGCAGTGAAGCGCGATCGATCGGGGACTATTGGGACACCGGGGAGCTGTTTTTT	CASSEARSIGDYWDTGELFF
TRBJ2-2	-	TRBV2	TRBD1	TGTGCCAGTCGGACAGGGACTGGCACCGGGGAGCTGTTTTTT	CASRTGTGTGELFF
TRBJ2-1	-	TRBV14	TRBD2	TGTGCCAGCAGCCAAGATCGGCGCGCGGGGGGGCCTGATGAGCAGTTCTTC	CASSQDRRAGGPDEQFF
TRBJ2-2	-	TRBV5-1	TRBD2	TGCGCCAGCAGCTTCTTGAGGACTAGAGGGACCGGGGAGCTGTTTTTT	CASSFLRTRGTGELFF
TRBJ2-2	once	TRBV15	-	TGTGCCACCAGCAGAGATTTCCGGGTGGGGGAGCTGTTTTTT	CATSRDFRVGELFF
TRBJ1-4	-	TRBV2	-	TGTGCCAGCACCGCCGGGCAGGGGCGTAATGAAAAACTGTTTTTT	CASTAGQGRNEKLFF
TRBJ2-1	-	TRBV9	TRBD2	TGTGCCAGCAGCGCAGGCGGGGGGTCCTACAATGAGCAGTTCTTC	CASSAGGGSYNEQFF
TRBJ1-1	few	TRBV7-9	-	TGTGCCAGCAGCCTACCGGACACTGAAGCTTTCTTT	CASSLPDTEAFF
TRBJ2-1	-	TRBV2	-	TGTGCCAGCACCCAGACTGGCAACAATGAGCAGTTCTTC	CASTQTGNNEQFF
TRBJ2-6	-	TRBV27	-	TGTGCCAGCAGCCGACAGGTTTCTGGGGCCAACGTCCTGACTTTC	CASSRQVSGANVLTF
TRBJ1-3	once	TRBV7-2	-	TGTGCCAGCAGCTTAGGGGCTACCTCTGGAAACACCATATATTTT	CASSLGATSGNTIYF
TRBJ1-1	-	TRBV11-2	-	TGTGCCAGCAGCAATAGTATCGACAGTGAAGCTTTCTTT	CASSNSIDSEAFF
TRBJ1-5	few	TRBV7-2	-	TGTGCCAGCAGCGGAAAGGATCAGCCCCAGCATTTT	CASSGKDQPQHF
TRBJ2-1	-	TRBV7-2	TRBD2	TGTGCCAGCAGCCTGGGACTAGCGGGACATGAGCAGTTCTTC	CASSLGLAGHEQFF
TRBJ2-7	-	TRBV11-2	TRBD2	TGTGCCAGCAGCTCCCGGGGTAGCGGGATGCACGAGCAGTACTTC	CASSSRGSGMHEQYF
TRBJ1-2	-	TRBV5-1	-	TGCGCCAGCAGCTTGGCTAGGACCCTTAACTATGGCTACACCTTC	CASSLARTLNYGYTF
TRBJ2-7	-	TRBV7-6	-	TGTGCCAGCAGCTTAGGGGGGGACGAGCAGTACTTC	CASSLGGDEQYF
TRBJ2-3	-	TRBV27	-	TGTGCCAGCAGTCAGTCCTCTAGCGTGATCACAGATACGCAGTATTTT	CASSQSSSVITDTQYF
TRBJ1-6	-	TRBV6-5	TRBD1	TGTGCCAGCAGTTTGTACAGGGGTAATTCACCCCTCCACTTT	CASSLYRGNSPLHF
TRBJ2-5	-	TRBV7-2	-	TGTGCCAGCAGCTCCCTAGGGAACTACCAAGAGACCCAGTACTTC	CASSSLGNYQETQYF
TRBJ2-1	once	TRBV11-3	-	TGTGCCAGCAGCTTAGTATCCGGGAGAGGGCAGTTCTTC	CASSLVSGRGQFF
TRBJ2-5	-	TRBV5-8	TRBD2	TGTGCCAGCAGCTTGGGATCCGTAGCGGGGCCTCAAGAGACCCAGTACTTC	CASSLGSVAGPQETQYF